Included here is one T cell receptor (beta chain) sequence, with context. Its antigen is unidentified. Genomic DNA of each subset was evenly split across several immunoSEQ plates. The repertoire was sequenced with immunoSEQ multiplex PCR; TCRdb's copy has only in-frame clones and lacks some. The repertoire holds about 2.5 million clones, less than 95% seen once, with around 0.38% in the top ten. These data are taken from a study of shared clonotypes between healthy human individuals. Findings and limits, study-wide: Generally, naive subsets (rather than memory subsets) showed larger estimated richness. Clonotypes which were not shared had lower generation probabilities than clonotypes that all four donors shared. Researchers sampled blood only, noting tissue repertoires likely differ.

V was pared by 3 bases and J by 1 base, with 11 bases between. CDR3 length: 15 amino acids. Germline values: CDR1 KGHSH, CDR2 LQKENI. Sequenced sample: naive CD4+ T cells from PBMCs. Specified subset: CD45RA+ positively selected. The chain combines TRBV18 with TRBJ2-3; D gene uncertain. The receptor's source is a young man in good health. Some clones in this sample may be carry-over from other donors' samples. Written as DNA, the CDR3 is TGTGCCAGCTCACCTTCCTCGGCGGGCACAGATACGCAGTATTTT. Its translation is CASSPSSAGTDTQYF.